This TCR beta chain is drawn from a study of blood T cells in healthy people across ages (dated by TCRdb to 2013 to 2016). Context from the whole study: In model experiments, roughly one uniquely barcoded TCR beta cDNA molecule per two T cells was captured by template switching. For two donors (one aged 18 to 30 and one aged 80 or older), the study analyzed two additional independent replicas of 1 million unique cDNA reads from the same blood draw. The donors were split into four age groups: young (average 16 years), middle-aged (over 35), aged (over 55) and long-lived (roughly 88). Using deep sequencing normalized with unique cDNA molecular identifiers, the study measured how TCR beta repertoire diversity changes with age. Donors of different ages were randomly distributed across sequencing lanes to avoid experimental bias. Results and caveats for the whole study, not just this receptor: Estimates of total diversity based on one million sequenced T cells were regarded as lower bounds and as underestimates. Donor CMV infection status was unknown, potentially confounding age-related changes in expanded clonotypes. The long-lived group showed more naive CD4+ T cells, fewer expanded clones and increased TCR diversity than the aged group, suggesting age selection. Since profiling was done on bulk unsorted PBMCs, naive and antigen-experienced compartments could not be conclusively compared. As age increased, observed TCR beta diversity per million T cells dropped in a roughly linear way, and a significant reduction was already evident by age roughly 40. A strong correlation was found between observed TCR beta diversity and the percentage of naive T cells measured by flow cytometry.

This clonotype was seen many times. Its specific antigen is unknown. One end of the junction varies from germline; a read error may be responsible. From a lookup of the germline V gene, CDR1 and CDR2 are SGHTA and FQGNSA. From the cysteine through the phenylalanine, the CDR3 covers 14 amino acids. Only the CDR3 part of the read is kept: 42 bases, read in frame from the first base. The protocol used for the library was 5' RACE. The reads were generated on an Illumina HiSeq 2500. A second PCR of roughly 6 to 11 cycles was performed with a sample-barcoded 5' primer and a J-beta primer mix. Each TCR beta cDNA molecule received a unique molecular identifier from a template-switch 5' adaptor carrying 12 random nucleotides. Each sample yielded at least 2.5 million CDR3-containing paired-end reads. First-strand cDNA synthesis was performed from all RNA using the Mint cDNA synthesis kit, with priming by a TRBC-specific oligonucleotide. After uracil-DNA glycosylase treatment, a first 18-cycle PCR used universal primers M1SS and BC2_uni_R on all cDNA. Turning to the authors' computational methods: For normalization, 1 million high-quality reads were randomly selected from each sample, with every read carrying a distinct molecular identifier. Instead of being binned into consensus sequences, reads with shared molecular identifiers were discarded. MiTCR, set to a Q25 quality threshold and the strictest error-elimination algorithm, was used for CDR3 identification, clonotype clustering and error correction. A nonparametric unseen species model with Euler transformation was used to estimate lower-bound total TCR beta diversity. Starting from the raw public reads, TCRdb applied fastp trimming at Q25, assembled clones with MiXCR and retained in-frame beta chains. Entries are consolidated by CDR3 protein sequence, retaining the most common genes and DNA. It is TCRdb's table, rather than the study itself, that gives the V and J calls and clone size. Counted in this sample were some 1.1 million distinct CDR3 sequences; roughly two fifths of them appeared once. Jointly, the top ten make up around 12% of the sample.

Systemically healthy Caucasian individuals from Russia, 39 in total and aged about 6 to 90 years, were included as donors. Roughly 10 milliliters of peripheral blood were collected from each donor into EDTA-treated Vacutainer tubes. Ficoll-Paque density-gradient centrifugation was used to isolate PBMCs, with at least 6 million obtained per sample. Trizol reagent was used to extract total RNA from the PBMCs, yielding at least 6 micrograms per sample. For every donor, an aliquot of PBMCs went through flow cytometry to measure the percentages of naive CD45RAhigh/CD27high T cells. This receptor was taken from a man aged 18 to 29 in good health. The chain employs TRBV7-2 and TRBJ1-1, with 7 bases aligning to TRBD1. The sequenced sample was blood. The DNA reads as follows: TGCGCCAGCAGCTTGGGACAGCTGAACACTGAAGCTTTCTTT. It translates to CASSLGQLNTEAFF.